These 27 T cell receptor beta chains originate from one sample sequenced in a study of T-cell reconstitution after alpha-beta-depleted transplantation in children. As it was prepared, the TCRbeta library received unique molecular identifiers. MiXCR was run by TCRdb on the PCR reads, yielding one entry per CDR3 protein. The sample has some 200,000 distinct CDR3 sequences; around 9.7% are singletons. The source was PBMCs from the stem cell graft donor, collected from the stem cell graft. The receptors shown here come from a human donor who donated a stem cell graft to a child with SCID.

This clonotype was detected ten times or more. The chain recombines TRBV5-1 with TRBJ2-5; 7 bases are shared with TRBD1. This CDR3 has 14 amino acids. V was pared by 4 bases and J by 3 bases, with 6 bases of the junction left unmatched. The germline CDR1 and CDR2 sequences are SGHRS and YFSETQ. The CDR3 coding sequence is TGCGCCAGCAGCCAGGGACAGACAAAAGAGACCCAGTACTTC. As protein: CASSQGQTKETQYF.

In this sample, this clonotype turned up many times. The chain couples TRBV9 to TRBJ2-3; 7 nucleotides agree with TRBD2. Germline trimming cut 0 bases from V and 2 bases from J; bases unmatched to any gene: 3. Germline CDR1 SGDLS, CDR2 YYNGEE. The CDR3 is 15 residues long. DNA for the CDR3: TGTGCCAGCAGCGTAGACGGGGGGTACACAGATACGCAGTATTTT. This gives the protein CASSVDGGYTDTQYF.

About this clonotype: This clone may be a read error of a much larger clone one base away. The CDR3 nucleotides read TGTGCCAGCAGCTTACCCTGGGAGAACCCAGGCACAGATACGCAGCATTTT. It specifies CASSLPWENPGTDTQHF. The chain uses TRBV7-9 and TRBJ2-3; D is undetermined. Gene TRBJ1-5 matches the end of the DNA better, so the J call may be wrong. The germline V gene encodes CDR1 SEHNR and CDR2 FQNEAQ (reference sequence). The CDR3 is 17 amino acids.

This clonotype was picked up many times. This chain links TRBV7-2 with TRBJ1-1; possible D gene TRBD1, 6 bases. CDR3 size: 17 residues. Trimming cost V 4 bases and J 4 bases, with 22 bases left between them. Germline V gene data show CDR1 as SGHTA and CDR2 as FQGNSA. The chain's CDR3 is CASSSGGAITRRTEAFF. In DNA, the CDR3 is TGTGCCAGCAGCTCGGGGGGGGCCATCACTCGGCGCACTGAAGCTTTCTTT.

Worth noting for this clonotype: This may be a read error, as it is one base from a much larger clone. This rearrangement joins TRBV2 to TRBJ2-1; 8 nucleotides match TRBD2. Germline V lookup: CDR1 SNHLY, CDR2 FYNNEI. This CDR3 contains 15 residues. J was trimmed by 6 bases and V by 3 bases; bases with no gene match: 7. The CDR3 DNA reads TGTGCCAGCAGTGATTCCCGGGGGGGGTTCAATGAGCAGTTCTTC. Translated, it gives CASSDSRGGFNEQFF. Supplemented by reference TRBV2 and TRBJ2-1, the full variable domain reads EPEVTQTPSHQVTQMGQEVILRCVPISNHLYFYWYRQILGQKVEFLVSFYNNEISEKSEIFDDQFSVERPDGSNFTLKIRSTKLEDSAMYFCASSDSRGGFNEQFFGPGTRLTVL.

This clonotype was seen repeatedly, ten times or more. The chain uses TRBV6-1 and TRBJ1-1; D gene uncertain. The V gene lost 5 bases and the J gene lost 7 bases, with 14 bases spanning the gap. CDR3 length: 13 residues. Germline V CDR1 and CDR2: MNHNS, SASEGT. The CDR3 sequence: CASSTDRRGEAFF. The CDR3 nucleotides read TGTGCCAGCAGTACGGATCGCCGGGGTGAAGCTTTCTTT.

Ten or more counts support this clonotype. The J gene is TRBJ1-2, the V gene TRBV28; the D gene is possibly TRBD1 (5 bases). This CDR3 comprises 14 residues. Germline CDR1 and CDR2: MDHEN and SYDVKM. V lost 3 bases and J lost 4, with 12 bases in between. CDR3 in amino acids: CASSFGQGIYGYTF. The CDR3 DNA is TGTGCCAGCAGTTTCGGCCAGGGAATCTATGGCTACACCTTC.

The table lists this clonotype with many counts. The chain joins TRBV6-1 to TRBJ1-2, with D perhaps TRBD1 (6 bases). V gave up 1 base and J gave up 9 bases, with 21 bases separating them. Germline V lookup: CDR1 MNHNS, CDR2 SASEGT. The CDR3 spans 16 residues. CDR3 in DNA: TGTGCCAGCAGTGAAGTGGGACTGACAGGAGGTCGAAGCTACACCTTC. Its translation: CASSEVGLTGGRSYTF.

This clonotype was observed many times. This chain's CDR3 is CASSLAVGGPYEQYF. The CDR3 coding sequence is TGCGCCAGCAGCTTGGCCGTGGGAGGACCCTACGAGCAGTACTTC. The chain has TRBV5-1 and TRBJ2-7; a possible D gene is TRBD2 (6 bases). The germline V gene has CDR1 SGHRS and CDR2 YFSETQ. V was cut by 0 bases and J by 2 bases, with 12 bases left in between. This CDR3 has 15 residues.

This clonotype was observed at least ten times. CDR3 in amino acids: CASSQGVGYEQYF. CDR3 nucleotides: TGCGCCAGCAGCCAAGGCGTAGGCTACGAGCAGTACTTC. The chain couples TRBV4-3 to TRBJ2-7; the D is unclear. Germline values: CDR1 LGHNA, CDR2 YSLEER. V gave up 1 base and J gave up 3 bases, with 7 bases separating them. This CDR3 contains 13 residues.

This clonotype was seen many times. The J gene is TRBJ1-5, the V gene TRBV20-1; D is possibly TRBD1 (5 bases). V dropped 1 base and J dropped 6 bases, with 10 bases sitting between them. The CDR3 sequence is 13 residues long. Germline loops: CDR1 DFQATT, CDR2 SNEGSKA (reference sequence). CDR3 coding DNA: TGCAGTGCTAGAGCAGGGTTTGGTCAGCCCCAGCATTTT. Encoded protein: CSARAGFGQPQHF.

The chain employs TRBV5-1 and TRBJ1-2, with 7 bases lining up with TRBD1. This CDR3 has 15 amino acids. V trimming: 4 bases; J trimming: 5 bases; junction bases outside the gene matches: 11. Germline V lookup: CDR1 SGHRS, CDR2 YFSETQ. The CDR3 protein is CASSQYSRGVYGYTF. The CDR3 DNA reads TGCGCCAGCAGCCAGTATTCCAGGGGGGTATATGGCTACACCTTC.

On this clonotype: One end of the junction fails to match germline, which may point to a read error. The gene calls are TRBV5-1 and TRBJ1-1; no clear D. CDR1 and CDR2 from the germline V gene are SGHRS and YFSETQ. The CDR3 is made up of 13 amino acids. The CDR3 nucleotides read TGCGCCCGCAGCTTGCAACAGAACACTGAAGCTTTCTTT. It encodes CARSLQQNTEAFF.

A remark on this clonotype: A much larger clone is a single base away; this may be a read error. V and J are TRBV6-4 and TRBJ2-1; TRBD2 matches at 13 bases. The V and J ends lost 9 bases and 2 bases, in that order; junction bases with no gene match: 10. Germline CDR1 is MRHNA and CDR2 is SNTAGT. The CDR3 is made up of 17 amino acids. CDR3: CARSGIGLAGAYNEQFF. The CDR3 DNA is TGTGCCAGAAGCGGGATTGGACTAGCGGGGGCCTACAATGAGCAGTTCTTC.

This clonotype was observed at least ten times. The chain recombines TRBV7-6 with TRBJ2-7; 7 bases fit TRBD1. Germline V lookup: CDR1 SGHVS, CDR2 FNYEAQ. V gave up 4 bases and J gave up 7 bases; unmatched junction bases: 16. The CDR3 runs 16 residues. The CDR3 bases are TGTGCCAGCAGCTCTCAAGACAGGGTGGTCGGGGTAGAGCAGTACTTC. It translates to CASSSQDRVVGVEQYF.

Ten or more counts support this clonotype. This chain connects TRBV4-2 to TRBJ2-1; 8 bases are a match to TRBD2. Germline V gives CDR1 LGHNA, CDR2 YNFKEQ. J lost 6 bases, V lost 0 bases, and 13 bases had no gene match. The CDR3 spans 18 residues. DNA for the CDR3: TGTGCCAGCAGCCAAGATGAATGGGGCGGGGGGAGGGGCAATGAGCAGTTCTTC. Translated: CASSQDEWGGGRGNEQFF.

The V call is TRBV6-5, the J call TRBJ1-3; TRBD1 might be the D (6 bases). CDR1 is MNHEY and CDR2 is SVGAGI in the germline V gene. CDR3 length equals 19 residues. Trimming removed 0 bases from V and 1 base from J, with 19 bases in between. CDR3 sequence: CASSYSFSPTGLSGNTIYF. The DNA of the CDR3 is TGTGCCAGCAGTTACTCCTTTAGCCCAACAGGGTTATCTGGAAACACCATATATTTT.

This clonotype has at least ten counts. The rearrangement links TRBV6-2 or TRBV6-3 to TRBJ1-4; no clear D. The V and J ends lost 7 bases and 5 bases respectively, with 14 bases between them. This CDR3 comprises 14 residues. The germline V gene encodes CDR1 MNHEY and CDR2 SVGEGT. The CDR3 sequence: CASNQDWRNEKLFF. CDR3 in DNA: TGTGCCAGCAACCAGGACTGGAGAAATGAAAAACTGTTTTTT.

This clonotype was detected many times. The chain uses TRBV5-1 and TRBJ1-1; TRBD1 might be the D (6 bases). Trimming pared 4 bases from V and 4 bases from J, leaving 26 bases between. CDR3 length equals 18 residues. The V gene's germline CDR1 is SGHRS and CDR2 YFSETQ. DNA for the CDR3: TGCGCCAGCAGCCCCGGACCGGGGCCAACAGGGATCTCCACTGAAGCTTTCTTT. Residues: CASSPGPGPTGISTEAFF.

This clonotype was found many times. The genes are TRBV20-1 and TRBJ1-2; D may be TRBD1 (5 bases). The germline V gene has CDR1 DFQATT and CDR2 SNEGSKA (reference sequence). CDR3 length equals 14 residues. V was cut by 0 bases and J by 4 bases, with 12 bases left in between. CDR3 DNA: TGCAGTGCTAGAGATCGGAGGGGAGGCTATGGCTACACCTTC. Translation: CSARDRRGGYGYTF.

This clonotype was counted many times. The chain joins TRBV11-1 to TRBJ1-2, with D unresolved. This CDR3 has 14 residues. V lost 5 bases, J lost 8 bases, and 18 bases lay in between. Germline V gives CDR1 SGHAT, CDR2 FQDESV (reference sequence). The CDR3 region has the DNA TGTGCCAGCAGCCCGCGACAAGGTTTTGGGGGCTACACCTTC. It encodes CASSPRQGFGGYTF.

This clonotype came up many times. This rearrangement joins TRBV4-1 to TRBJ2-2; D gene ambiguous. The V and J ends lost 1 base and 1 base respectively, with 7 bases between them. Germline V gene data show CDR1 as MGHRA and CDR2 as YSYEKL. The CDR3 is made up of 15 amino acids. The CDR3 is CASSQVRLNTGELFF. The CDR3 nucleotides are TGCGCCAGCAGCCAAGTTAGGTTGAACACCGGGGAGCTGTTTTTT.

This clonotype has a count of ten or more. The chain links TRBV4-2 to TRBJ2-7; D possibly corresponds to TRBD1 (5 bases). CDR1 LGHNA and CDR2 YNFKEQ come from the germline V gene. The V end was cut by 4 bases, the J end by 5 bases, with 12 bases between. The CDR3 is made up of 13 amino acids. CDR3: CASSPNVDNEQYF. CDR3 DNA sequence: TGTGCCAGCAGCCCGAACGTGGACAACGAGCAGTACTTC.

This clonotype was observed many times. The chain recombines TRBV7-2 with TRBJ1-2; a possible D gene is TRBD1 (5 bases). The ends were cut back, 5 bases at V and 4 bases at J, with 11 bases in the middle. The CDR3 has 13 residues. Germline CDR1 and CDR2: SGHTA and FQGNSA. The CDR3 loop is CASSGQGGYGYTF. The CDR3 nucleotides read TGTGCCAGCAGCGGGCAGGGCGGCTATGGCTACACCTTC. The whole variable domain, filled in from reference TRBV7-2 and TRBJ1-2, reads GAGVSQSPSNKVTEKGKDVELRCDPISGHTALYWYRQSLGQGLEFLIYFQGNSAPDKSGLPSDRFSAERTGGSVSTLTIQRTQQEDSAVYLCASSGQGGYGYTFGSGTRLTVV.

Ten or more counts support this clonotype. This chain joins TRBV3-1 and TRBJ2-3, with 12 bases matching TRBD2. The CDR3 is made up of 16 amino acids. CDR1 is LGHDT, CDR2 YNNKEL, per germline (reference sequence). The V segment lost 4 bases and the J segment 2 bases; nucleotides outside the gene matches: 4. CDR3 DNA: TGTGCCAGCAGCCTTCGACTAGCGGGAGACACAGATACGCAGTATTTT. Amino acids: CASSLRLAGDTDTQYF.

The chain is built from TRBV28 and TRBJ2-5, with 7 bases fitting TRBD1. Trimming took 9 bases from V and 5 from J; bases not matched to a gene: 9. This CDR3 comprises 13 residues. Germline V gene data show CDR1 as MDHEN and CDR2 as SYDVKM. The CDR3 here is CASKGQAWETQYF. The CDR3 DNA reads TGTGCCAGTAAAGGACAGGCCTGGGAGACCCAGTACTTC.

This clonotype has at least ten counts. CDR3 amino acids: CATQRSNEKLFF. CDR3 in DNA: TGTGCCACCCAGCGAAGTAATGAAAAACTGTTTTTT. The gene calls are TRBV19 and TRBJ1-4; D call uncertain. The germline V and J ends were trimmed by 10 bases and 4 bases, with 10 bases remaining between them. The CDR3 loop spans 12 amino acids. CDR1 is LNHDA, CDR2 SQIVND, per germline (reference sequence).